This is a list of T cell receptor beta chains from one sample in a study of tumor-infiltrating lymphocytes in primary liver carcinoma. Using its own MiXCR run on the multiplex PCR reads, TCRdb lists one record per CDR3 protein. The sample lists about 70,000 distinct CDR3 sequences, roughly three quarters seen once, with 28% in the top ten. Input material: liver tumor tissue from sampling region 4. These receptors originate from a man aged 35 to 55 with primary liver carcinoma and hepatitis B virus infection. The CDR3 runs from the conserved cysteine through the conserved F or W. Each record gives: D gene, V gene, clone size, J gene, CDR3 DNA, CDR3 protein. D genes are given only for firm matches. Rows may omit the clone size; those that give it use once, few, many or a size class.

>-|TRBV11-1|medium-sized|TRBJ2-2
TGTGCCAGCAGCTTACTAGCCGGCGGGGAGCTGTTTTTT
CASSLLAGGELFF
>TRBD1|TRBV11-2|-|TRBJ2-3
TGTGCCAGCAACTTCCGGACAGGGAGCCGTCAAGATACGCAGTATTTT
CASNFRTGSRQDTQYF
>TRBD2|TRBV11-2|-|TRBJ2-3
TGTGCCGGCAACTTACTAGCGTTTAGTAGAGATACGCAGTATTTT
CAGNLLAFSRDTQYF
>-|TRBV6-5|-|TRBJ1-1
TGTGGCAGTAGTTCCCAGACTAGAACTGAAGCTTTCTTT
CGSSSQTRTEAFF
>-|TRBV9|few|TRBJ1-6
TGTGCCAGCAGCACAGACAATCTTGATTCACCCCTCCACTTT
CASSTDNLDSPLHF
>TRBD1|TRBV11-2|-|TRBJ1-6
TGTGCCAGCAGCTTAAAGGGGGCGAATTCACCTCTGCACTTT
CASSLKGANSPLHF
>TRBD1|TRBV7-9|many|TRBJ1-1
TGTGCCAGCAGCTTCGGACAGGGGAACACTGAAGCTTTCTTT
CASSFGQGNTEAFF
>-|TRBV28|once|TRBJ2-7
TGTGTCTCTGGGCGGGGTTTGGACGAGCAGTACTTC
CVSGRGLDEQYF
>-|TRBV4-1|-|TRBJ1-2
TGTGTTAGTAGCCTAACCCAGGGGATTGAGGGCTACACCTTC
CVSSLTQGIEGYTF
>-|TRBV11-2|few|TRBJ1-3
TGTGCCAGCAGCTTAGATCTAGACTACTCTGGAAACACCATATATTTT
CASSLDLDYSGNTIYF
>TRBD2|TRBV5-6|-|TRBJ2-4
TGTGCCAGCGGCTTGGGAGCGGGGGGCACAAGCGTTCAGTACTTC
CASGLGAGGTSVQYF
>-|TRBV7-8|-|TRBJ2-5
TGTGCCAGCAGCCCCCTCTACAGTAGTCAAGAGACCCAATACTTC
CASSPLYSSQETQYF
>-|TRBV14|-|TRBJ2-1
TGTGCCAGCATCCGGTTCTACAATGATCAGTTCTTC
CASIRFYNDQFF
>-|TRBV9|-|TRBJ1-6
TGTGCCAGCAGCGTAGCTGTCAGAAATTCACCCCTCCACTTT
CASSVAVRNSPLHF